The source of this TCR beta chain is a study of blood T cell repertoires in COVID-19 (dated by TCRdb to 2020 to 2021). For the study in its entirety: Collaborator samples came from the United States, Italy and Spain and covered acute and convalescent phases of COVID-19. Samples were obtained from the ongoing ImmuneRACE study (first 160 participants) and from 1,000 to 1,500 subjects provided by 6 global collaborators. Nearly every sample came with metadata listing a de-identified subject ID, COVID-19 status, age in years and sex. HLA class I and class II types, where available, came from metadata supplied by the sample provider rather than from assay-based typing. The material from the prospective study consisted of cDNA or gDNA derived from T cells, B-cell-depleted T cells, or PBMCs. The repertoires were made available in a free public database intended to serve as a resource for research on the immune response to SARS-CoV-2. Subjects who had been exposed to COVID-19, were actively infected with it, or had recovered from it provided the deeply sampled blood TCRbeta repertoires that made up the dataset. Here is what the overall study found, with its caveats: How much clinical and demographic metadata was included differed by source and by participant, and the metadata was provided uncurated.

TCRbeta CDR3 regions were amplified from genomic DNA using the immunoSEQ Assay, a bias-controlled multiplex PCR. Under the source paper's analysis protocol: Nucleated cell counts per sample were estimated from amplification of reference gene primers within the assay. To quantify the absolute abundance of each unique TCRbeta CDR3 rearrangement, sequence reads were collapsed and filtered. For each sample, productive Simpson clonality was calculated by taking the square root of Simpson's diversity index across productive rearrangements. TCRdb limited this immuneACCESS table to in-frame rearrangements with V and J called. A share of clones is missing; checked studies link under half to unresolved V genes, and the rest is unexplained. The V and J calls and the clone size are those of that table, but D and trimming were determined from the DNA. A total of over 300,000 clones appear in this sample, 90% of them only once. The ten largest make up approximately 6.2% of the sample.

On this clone: No cognate antigen has been identified for it. Within one base of it there is no much larger clone, and no base qualities were kept.

The collaborating institutions used their own protocols to collect whole blood in K2EDTA tubes. Collaborator samples were shipped for TCRbeta analysis as frozen whole blood, isolated PBMCs, or DNA extracted from either sample type. Taken from the germline V gene (reference sequence), the CDR1 and CDR2 loops are SEHNR and FQNEAQ. Counted from cysteine to phenylalanine, this CDR3 has 15 amino acids. The entry retains the CDR3 DNA only, 45 bases that are in frame from base 1. The germline ends are 18 bases apart after V is trimmed by 5 bases and J by 5 bases. The chain is assembled from TRBV7-9 and TRBJ1-2; the D segment cannot be called with confidence. The TCR originated in a man aged 18 to 30 with active or convalescent COVID-19. Sequencing was performed on peripheral blood. The DNA sequence reads TGTGCCAGCAGCGGAGAAGATCGGGGTTTGTATGGCTACACCTTC. The translation is CASSGEDRGLYGYTF.